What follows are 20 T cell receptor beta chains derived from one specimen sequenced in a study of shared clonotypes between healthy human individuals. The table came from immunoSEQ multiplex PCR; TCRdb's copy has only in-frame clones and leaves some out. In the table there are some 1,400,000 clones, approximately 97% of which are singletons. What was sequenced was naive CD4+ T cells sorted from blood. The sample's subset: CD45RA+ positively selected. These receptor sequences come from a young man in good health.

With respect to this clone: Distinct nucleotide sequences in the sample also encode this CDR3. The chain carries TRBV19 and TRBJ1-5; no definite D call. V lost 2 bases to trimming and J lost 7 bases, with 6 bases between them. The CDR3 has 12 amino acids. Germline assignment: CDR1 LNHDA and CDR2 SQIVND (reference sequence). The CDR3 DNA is TGTGCCAGTAGTATATCGAGACAGCCCCAGCATTTT. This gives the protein CASSISRQPQHF.

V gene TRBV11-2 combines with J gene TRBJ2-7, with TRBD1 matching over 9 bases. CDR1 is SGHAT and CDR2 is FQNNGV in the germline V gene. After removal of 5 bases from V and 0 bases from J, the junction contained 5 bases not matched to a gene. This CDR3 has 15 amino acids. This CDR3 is CASSASTGGSYEQYF. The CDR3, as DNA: TGTGCCAGCAGCGCCTCGACAGGGGGCTCCTACGAGCAGTACTTC.

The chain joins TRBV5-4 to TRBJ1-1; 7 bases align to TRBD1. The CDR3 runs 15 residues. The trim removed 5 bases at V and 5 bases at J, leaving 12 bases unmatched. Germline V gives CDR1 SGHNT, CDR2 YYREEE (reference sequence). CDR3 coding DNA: TGTGCCAGCAGTTCTAGAACAGGGGAATGGACTGAAGCTTTCTTT. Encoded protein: CASSSRTGEWTEAFF.

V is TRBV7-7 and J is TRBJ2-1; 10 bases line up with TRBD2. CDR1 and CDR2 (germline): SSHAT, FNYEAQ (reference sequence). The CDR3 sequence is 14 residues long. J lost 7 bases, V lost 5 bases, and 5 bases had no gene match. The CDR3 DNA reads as TGTGCCAGCAGCCGGCTAGCGGGAGTAAATGAGCAGTTCTTC. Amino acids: CASSRLAGVNEQFF.

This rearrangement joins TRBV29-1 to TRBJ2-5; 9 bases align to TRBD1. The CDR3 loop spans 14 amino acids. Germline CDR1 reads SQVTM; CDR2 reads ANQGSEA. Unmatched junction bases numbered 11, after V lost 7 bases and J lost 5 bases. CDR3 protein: CSGGPGQGEETQYF. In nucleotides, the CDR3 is TGCAGCGGGGGACCGGGACAGGGCGAGGAGACCCAGTACTTC. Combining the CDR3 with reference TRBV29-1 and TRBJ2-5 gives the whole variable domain SAVISQKPSRDICQRGTSLTIQCQVDSQVTMMFWYRQQPGQSLTLIATANQGSEATYESGFVIDKFPISRPNLTFSTLTVSNMSPEDSSIYLCSGGPGQGEETQYFGPGTRLLVL.

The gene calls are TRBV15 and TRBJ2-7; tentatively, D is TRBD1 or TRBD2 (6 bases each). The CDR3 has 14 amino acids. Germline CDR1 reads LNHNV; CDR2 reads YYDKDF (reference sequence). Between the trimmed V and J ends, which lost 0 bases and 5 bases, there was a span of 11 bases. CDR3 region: CATSREQGGNEQYF. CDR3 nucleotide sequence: TGTGCCACCAGCAGAGAACAGGGAGGCAACGAGCAGTACTTC.

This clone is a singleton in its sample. In nucleotides, the CDR3 is TGCGCCAGCAGTGAGGGGACTAGCAACACAGATACGCAGTATTTT. Translation: CASSEGTSNTDTQYF. The chain joins TRBV10-1 to TRBJ2-3; 9 nucleotides match TRBD2. The J segment lost 2 bases and the V segment lost 2 bases, leaving 2 bases of the junction unmatched. CDR1 and CDR2 (germline): WNHNN, SYGVQD (reference sequence). The CDR3 is made up of 15 amino acids.

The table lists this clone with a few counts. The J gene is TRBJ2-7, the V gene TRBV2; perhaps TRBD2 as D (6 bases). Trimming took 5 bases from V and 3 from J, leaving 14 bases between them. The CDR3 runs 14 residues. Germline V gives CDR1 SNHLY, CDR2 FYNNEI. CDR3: CASSRDSVYYEQYF. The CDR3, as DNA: TGTGCCAGCAGTCGGGACTCAGTCTACTACGAGCAGTACTTC.

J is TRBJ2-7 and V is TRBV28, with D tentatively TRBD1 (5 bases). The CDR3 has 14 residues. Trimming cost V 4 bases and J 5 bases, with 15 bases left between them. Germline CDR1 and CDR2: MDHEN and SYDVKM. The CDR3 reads CASSSPQGDNEQYF. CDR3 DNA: TGTGCCAGCAGTTCACCCCAGGGCGACAACGAGCAGTACTTC.

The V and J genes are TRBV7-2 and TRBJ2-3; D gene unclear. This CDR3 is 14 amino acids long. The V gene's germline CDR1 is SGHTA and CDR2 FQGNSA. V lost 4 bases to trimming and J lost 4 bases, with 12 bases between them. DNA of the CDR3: TGTGCCAGCAGCTACGTTAAAGGTTCAGATACGCAGTATTTT. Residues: CASSYVKGSDTQYF.

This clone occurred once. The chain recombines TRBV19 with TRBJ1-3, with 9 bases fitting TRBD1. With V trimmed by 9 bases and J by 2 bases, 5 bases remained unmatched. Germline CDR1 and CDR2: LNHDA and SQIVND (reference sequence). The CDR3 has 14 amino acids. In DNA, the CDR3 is TGTGCCAGCTCAAGGGACAGGGCTGGAAACACCATATATTTT. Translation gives CASSRDRAGNTIYF.

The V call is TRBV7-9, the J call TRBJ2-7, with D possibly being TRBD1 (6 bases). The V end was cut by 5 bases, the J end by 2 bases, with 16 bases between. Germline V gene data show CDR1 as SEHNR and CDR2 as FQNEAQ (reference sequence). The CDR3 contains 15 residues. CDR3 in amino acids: CASSADRDNPYEQYF. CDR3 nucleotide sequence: TGTGCCAGCAGCGCAGACCGGGACAACCCCTACGAGCAGTACTTC.

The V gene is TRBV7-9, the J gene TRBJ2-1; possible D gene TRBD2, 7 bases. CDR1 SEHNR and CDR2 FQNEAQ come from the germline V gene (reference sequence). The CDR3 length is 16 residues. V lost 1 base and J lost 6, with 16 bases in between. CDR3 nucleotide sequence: TGTGCCAGCAGCTTAGGACGGGGGGCGACCCTCAATGAGCAGTTCTTC. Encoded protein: CASSLGRGATLNEQFF.

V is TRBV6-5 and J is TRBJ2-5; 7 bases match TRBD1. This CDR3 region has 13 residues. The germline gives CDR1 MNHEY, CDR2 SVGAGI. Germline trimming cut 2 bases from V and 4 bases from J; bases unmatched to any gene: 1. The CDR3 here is CASSYRGPETQYF. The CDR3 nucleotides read TGTGCCAGCAGTTACAGGGGGCCAGAGACCCAGTACTTC.

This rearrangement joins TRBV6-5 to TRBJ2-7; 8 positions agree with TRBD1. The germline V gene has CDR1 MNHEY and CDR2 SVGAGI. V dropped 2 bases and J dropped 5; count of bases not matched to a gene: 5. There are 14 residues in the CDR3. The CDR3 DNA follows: TGTGCCAGCAGTTACGCTCAGGGGGCTCACGAGCAGTACTTC. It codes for CASSYAQGAHEQYF.

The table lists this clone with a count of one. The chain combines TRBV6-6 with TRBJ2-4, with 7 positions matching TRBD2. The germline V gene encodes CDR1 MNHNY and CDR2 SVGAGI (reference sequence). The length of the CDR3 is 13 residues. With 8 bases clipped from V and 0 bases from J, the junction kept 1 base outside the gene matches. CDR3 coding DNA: TGTGCCAGCCGCGGGGGAGCCAAAAACATTCAGTACTTC. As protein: CASRGGAKNIQYF.

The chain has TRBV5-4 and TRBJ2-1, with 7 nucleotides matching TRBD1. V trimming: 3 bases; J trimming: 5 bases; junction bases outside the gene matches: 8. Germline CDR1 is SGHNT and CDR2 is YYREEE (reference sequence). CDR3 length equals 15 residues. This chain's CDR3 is CASSSRDRKNNEQFF. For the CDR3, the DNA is TGTGCCAGCAGCTCTCGGGACAGAAAGAACAATGAGCAGTTCTTC.

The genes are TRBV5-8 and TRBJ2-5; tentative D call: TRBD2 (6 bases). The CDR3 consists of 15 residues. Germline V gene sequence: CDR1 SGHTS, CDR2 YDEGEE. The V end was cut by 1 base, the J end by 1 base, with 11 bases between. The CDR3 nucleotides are TGTGCCAGCAGCTTGCGTCCTAGCGTCCAAGAGACCCAGTACTTC. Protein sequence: CASSLRPSVQETQYF.

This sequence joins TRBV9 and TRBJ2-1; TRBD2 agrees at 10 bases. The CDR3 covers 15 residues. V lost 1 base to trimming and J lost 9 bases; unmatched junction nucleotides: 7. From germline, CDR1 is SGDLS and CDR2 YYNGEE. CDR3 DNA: TGTGCCAGCAGCGTATCTGGGACTAGCGAAAGTGAGCAGTTCTTC. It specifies CASSVSGTSESEQFF.

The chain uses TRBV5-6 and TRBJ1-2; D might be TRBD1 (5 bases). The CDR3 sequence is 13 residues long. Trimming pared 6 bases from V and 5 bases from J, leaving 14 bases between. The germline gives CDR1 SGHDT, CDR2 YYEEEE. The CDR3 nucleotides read TGTGCCAGCACAAGGGACGGATCTTATGGCTACACCTTC. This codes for CASTRDGSYGYTF. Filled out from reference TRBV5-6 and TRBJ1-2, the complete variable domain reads DAGVTQSPTHLIKTRGQQVTLRCSPKSGHDTVSWYQQALGQGPQFIFQYYEEEERQRGNFPDRFSGHQFPNYSSELNVNALLLGDSALYLCASTRDGSYGYTFGSGTRLTVV.